This TCR beta chain is from a study of naive and memory T cell subsets. Study observations and caveats: Naive repertoires, especially CD8, held a few larger clonotypes, possibly memory cells re-expressing CD45RA.

The beta constant-region primer was an equimolar mix of two oligonucleotides covering TRBC1 and TRBC2. Nested alpha and beta constant-region primers with the SP2 primer drove four PCR rounds on ligated cDNA. TCRdb reprocessed the UMI-ligation and nested PCR reads with MiXCR, giving one entry per CDR3 protein. Of approximately 140,000 distinct CDR3 sequences in the sample, 22% are singletons; the top ten hold around 0.11%. Turning to this clonotype: Its antigen is not identified.

Specimen: naive CD4+ T cells from blood. The sequence derives from a human donor in good health.

CDR3 loop: CASSLYSVNTGELFF. CDR3 bases: TGTGCCAGCAGCTTATACAGCGTAAACACCGGGGAGCTGTTTTTT. The chain combines TRBV7-2 with TRBJ2-2; D uncertain. Germline CDR1 SGHTA, CDR2 FQGNSA. The CDR3 sequence is 15 residues long. V was pared by 2 bases and J by 2 bases, with 9 bases between.